These 25 T cell receptor beta chains share one sample of origin, sequenced in a study of T cells in Graves' hyperthyroidism and ophthalmopathy. Researchers amplified the TCR beta CDR3 regions from RNA transcripts. First-round RT-PCR with HTBI primers amplified the TCR CDR3 region. From the multiplex PCR reads, TCRdb called clonotypes with MiXCR, one entry per CDR3 protein. The sample has about 640,000 distinct CDR3 sequences, 20% seen once. Sample: blood. The receptors derive from a man between 25 and 39 years old with Graves' ophthalmopathy.

This clonotype has only a few counts. The chain has TRBV19 and TRBJ2-6; D is unclear. In germline, CDR1 is LNHDA, CDR2 SQIVND (reference sequence). V lost 4 bases and J lost 1, with 8 bases in between. This CDR3 comprises 15 residues. CDR3 bases: TGTGCCAGTAGTACTAGGCGATCTGGGGCCAACGTCCTGACTTTC. This codes for CASSTRRSGANVLTF.

This clonotype occurred a few times. V gene TRBV10-3 combines with J gene TRBJ2-2, with 8 bases identical to TRBD1. This CDR3 is 15 amino acids long. Trimming removed 4 bases from V and 4 bases from J; junction bases left unmatched: 5. Germline lookup yields CDR1 ENHRY and CDR2 SYGVKD. The CDR3 protein is CAISVGDRGTGELFF. CDR3 nucleotides: TGTGCCATCAGTGTCGGAGACAGGGGCACCGGGGAGCTGTTTTTT.

There are a few counts of this clonotype. The rearrangement uses TRBV15 and TRBJ2-3; D is unresolved. The CDR3 runs to 15 residues. The V gene lost 8 bases and the J gene lost 5 bases, with 20 bases spanning the gap. Germline CDR1 and CDR2: LNHNV and YYDKDF (reference sequence). CDR3 sequence reads: CATRWACVYQDTQYF. The CDR3, as DNA: TGTGCCACCCGGTGGGCCTGCGTTTATCAAGATACGCAGTATTTT.

The sample holds many counts of this clonotype. The chain combines TRBV30 with TRBJ1-2; the D gene is possibly TRBD1 (5 bases). Germline CDR1 and CDR2: GTSNPN and SVGIG (reference sequence). Trimming left V 0 bases short and J 3 bases short, with 14 bases between. The CDR3 sequence is 15 residues long. The DNA of the CDR3 is TGTGCCTGGAGTGTATGGGCAGGGAACTACTATGGCTACACCTTC. It is translated as CAWSVWAGNYYGYTF.

The genes are TRBV30 and TRBJ2-6; D unclear. Trimming removed 5 bases from V and 2 bases from J, with 13 bases in between. CDR1 is GTSNPN, CDR2 SVGIG, per germline (reference sequence). This CDR3 contains 15 residues. CDR3 protein: CAWEPGWAGANVLTF. In DNA, the CDR3 is TGTGCCTGGGAACCAGGATGGGCTGGGGCCAACGTCCTGACTTTC. Filled out from reference TRBV30 and TRBJ2-6, the complete variable domain reads SQTIHQWPATLVQPVGSPLSLECTVEGTSNPNLYWYRQAAGRGLQLLFYSVGIGQISSEVPQNLSASRPQDRQFILSSKKLLLSDSGFYLCAWEPGWAGANVLTFGAGSRLTVL.

This clonotype occurred many times. The gene calls are TRBV30 and TRBJ2-7; 7 bases align to TRBD2. This CDR3 region has 13 residues. Trimming at V came to 2 bases and at J to 6 bases, leaving 7 bases not matched to a gene. Germline V gene data show CDR1 as GTSNPN and CDR2 as SVGIG (reference sequence). The CDR3 nucleotides are TGTGCCTGGAGTAGCGGGGATATTCGCGAGCAGTACTTC. Its protein product is CAWSSGDIREQYF.

This clonotype was detected ten times or more. The gene calls are TRBV6-1 and TRBJ2-7, with TRBD1 as a possible D gene (6 bases). CDR3 length equals 13 residues. Trimming cost V 5 bases and J 2 bases, with 10 bases left between them. CDR1 is MNHNS and CDR2 is SASEGT in the germline V gene. CDR3 in DNA: TGTGCCAGCAGTCATGGACAGACCTACGAGCAGTACTTC. Amino acids: CASSHGQTYEQYF.

J is TRBJ1-1 and V is TRBV6-1, with a possible D match to TRBD1 (5 bases). V lost 7 bases and J lost 1, with 13 bases in between. The CDR3 length is 14 residues. CDR1 and CDR2 (germline): MNHNS, SASEGT. The CDR3 sequence: CASTRDGQNTEAFF. In DNA, the CDR3 is TGTGCCAGCACCCGGGACGGGCAGAACACTGAAGCTTTCTTT.

This clonotype was counted only a few times. In DNA form, the CDR3 reads TGTGCCATCAGGACTAGCGGGAGAGGCAATGAGCAGTTCTTC. It translates to CAIRTSGRGNEQFF. The rearrangement links TRBV10-3 to TRBJ2-1; the match to TRBD2 covers 12 bases. Losses at the gene ends were 6 bases for V and 6 bases for J; bases not matched to a gene: 3. CDR1 and CDR2 (germline): ENHRY, SYGVKD. The CDR3 has 14 amino acids.

This clonotype was counted at least ten times. J is TRBJ2-3 and V is TRBV7-2; D may correspond to TRBD1 or TRBD2 (5 bases each). Trimming took 5 bases from V and 0 from J, leaving 15 bases between them. Germline CDR1 reads SGHTA; CDR2 reads FQGNSA. The CDR3 is made up of 16 amino acids. The CDR3 sequence: CASSGTGAPSTDTQYF. DNA of the CDR3: TGTGCCAGCAGCGGAACCGGGGCCCCTAGCACAGATACGCAGTATTTT.

The V gene is TRBV30, the J gene TRBJ2-7, with 8 bases aligning to TRBD2. The CDR3 extends over 17 amino acids. The V segment lost 6 bases and the J segment 2 bases; nucleotides outside the gene matches: 18. The germline gives CDR1 GTSNPN, CDR2 SVGIG (reference sequence). The CDR3 spells CACSQGSLAALTYEQYF. The DNA for the CDR3 is TGTGCCTGTAGTCAGGGATCACTAGCGGCTCTGACCTACGAGCAGTACTTC.

For this clonotype: Germline and junction disagree at one end, which may indicate a read error. The chain employs TRBV2 and TRBJ1-1; D not certain. CDR3 length equals 15 residues. The germline gives CDR1 SNHLY, CDR2 FYNNEI. The CDR3 DNA sequence: TGTGCCAGCGGTAACTATGGGGTCTCGAACACTGGAGCTTTCTTT. Translation gives CASGNYGVSNTGAFF.

This clonotype was seen repeatedly, ten times or more. V usage is TRBV11-2 and J usage is TRBJ2-7; 9 nucleotides agree with TRBD2. Germline CDR1 SGHAT, CDR2 FQNNGV. J was trimmed by 4 bases and V by 5 bases; bases with no gene match: 12. This CDR3 comprises 16 residues. The CDR3 nucleotides are TGTGCCAGCAGCGCCCGGGATAGCGGGAGCATGTACGAGCAGTACTTC. This gives the protein CASSARDSGSMYEQYF.

Comment on this clonotype: Germline is not matched at one junction end, which may reflect a read error. The V call is TRBV3-1, the J call TRBJ1-5; no clear D. Germline lookup yields CDR1 LGHDT and CDR2 YNNKEL (reference sequence). This CDR3 has 12 residues. CDR3 bases: TGCGCCAGCAGCCAGGACGGCGGGCCCCAGCATTTT. Translated: CASSQDGGPQHF. The full variable domain, with the rest looked up from reference TRBV3-1 and TRBJ1-5, is DTAVSQTPKYLVTQMGNDKSIKCEQNLGHDTMYWYKQDSKKFLKIMFSYNNKELIINETVPNRFSPKSPDKAHLNLHINSLELGDSAVYFCASSQDGGPQHFGDGTRLSIL.

This chain joins TRBV6-2 or TRBV6-3 and TRBJ2-7; 9 nucleotides agree with TRBD2. V gave up 10 bases and J gave up 0 bases; unmatched junction bases: 4. This CDR3 spans 13 amino acids. CDR1 MNHEY and CDR2 SVGEGT come from the germline V gene. For the CDR3, the DNA is TGTGCCACCGCGGGAGGGCCCTCCTACGAGCAGTACTTC. This encodes CATAGGPSYEQYF.

This clonotype was observed a few times. The chain has TRBV19 and TRBJ1-2; the D is unclear. The germline gives CDR1 LNHDA, CDR2 SQIVND (reference sequence). The germline V and J ends were trimmed by 8 bases and 1 base, with 5 bases remaining between them. The CDR3 covers 11 residues. The CDR3, as DNA: TGTGCCAGTCGGGTTAACTATGGCTACACCTTC. It encodes CASRVNYGYTF. Using reference TRBV19 and TRBJ1-2 for the parts outside the CDR3, the full variable domain is DGGITQSPKYLFRKEGQNVTLSCEQNLNHDAMYWYRQDPGQGLRLIYYSQIVNDFQKGDIAEGYSVSREKKESFPLTVTSAQKNPTAFYLCASRVNYGYTFGSGTRLTVV.

The gene calls are TRBV28 and TRBJ1-1; D perhaps matches TRBD1 (6 bases). CDR3 length: 18 residues. V was pared by 3 bases and J by 4 bases, with 24 bases between. In germline, CDR1 is MDHEN, CDR2 SYDVKM. In nucleotides, the CDR3 is TGTGCCAGCAGTTTGGCCGCCGGGGGGGGCCCGGGTGGCACTGAAGCTTTCTTT. This sequence encodes CASSLAAGGGPGGTEAFF.

The V and J genes are TRBV25-1 and TRBJ2-5, with 9 bases lining up with TRBD1. The CDR3 length is 13 residues. Germline lookup yields CDR1 MGHDK and CDR2 SYGVNS. With 8 bases clipped from V and 5 bases from J, the junction kept 6 bases outside the gene matches. CDR3 region: CASGTGGAETQYF. The CDR3 region has the DNA TGTGCCAGCGGAACAGGGGGCGCGGAGACCCAGTACTTC.

The gene calls are TRBV28 and TRBJ1-1, with 8 positions matching TRBD1. Germline CDR1 is MDHEN and CDR2 is SYDVKM. The CDR3 is 13 amino acids. V trimming: 5 bases; J trimming: 4 bases; junction bases outside the gene matches: 3. CDR3 sequence (DNA): TGTGCCAGCAGTGGGGGGACAGGCACTGAAGCTTTCTTT. It yields the protein CASSGGTGTEAFF. Full variable domain (rest looked up from reference TRBV28 and TRBJ1-1): DVKVTQSSRYLVKRTGEKVFLECVQDMDHENMFWYRQDPGLGLRLIYFSYDVKMKEKGDIPEGYSVSREKKERFSLILESASTNQTSMYLCASSGGTGTEAFFGQGTRLTVV.

This clonotype was observed a handful of times. J is TRBJ2-7 and V is TRBV10-3; 13 bases align to TRBD2. Germline V gives CDR1 ENHRY, CDR2 SYGVKD. V lost 8 bases to trimming and J lost 6 bases; unmatched junction nucleotides: 13. The CDR3 is 16 amino acids. The CDR3, as DNA: TGTGCCATCGGGGGGACTAGCGGGATTGGTATGTCCGAGCAGTACTTC. Its translation is CAIGGTSGIGMSEQYF.

This clonotype was detected many times. The gene calls are TRBV11-2 and TRBJ2-5; TRBD2 matches 9 bases. Germline V gene lookup returns CDR1 SGHAT and CDR2 FQNNGV. Trimming removed 3 bases from V and 1 base from J; junction bases left unmatched: 6. CDR3 length equals 16 residues. The CDR3, as DNA: TGTGCCAGCAGCTTGGAGAGCGGGAGGAGCCAAGAGACCCAGTACTTC. Protein product: CASSLESGRSQETQYF.

This clonotype was seen ten or more times. This chain connects TRBV6-1 to TRBJ2-3, with 10 bases aligning to TRBD2. The CDR3 spans 17 residues. With V trimmed by 5 bases and J by 1 base, 9 bases remained unmatched. Germline V gene sequence: CDR1 MNHNS, CDR2 SASEGT. The CDR3 DNA follows: TGTGCCAGCAGTTTAGGGGCTAGCGGGAGAGGCACAGATACGCAGTATTTT. Translated: CASSLGASGRGTDTQYF.

The rearrangement links TRBV5-7 to TRBJ2-7; 7 bases line up with TRBD2. TRBV5-7 is placed among ORFs of uncertain function. The trim removed 2 bases at V and 4 bases at J, leaving 6 bases unmatched. This CDR3 is built from 14 residues. The CDR3 protein is CASSFRELAYEQYF. In DNA form, the CDR3 reads TGTGCCAGCAGCTTCAGGGAACTAGCGTACGAGCAGTACTTC.

This clonotype has a handful of counts. The chain couples TRBV2 to TRBJ2-7, with 16 nucleotides matching TRBD2. There are 16 residues in the CDR3. The V gene end was trimmed by 9 bases and the J gene end by 9 bases; junction bases not matched to a gene: 14. Germline assignment: CDR1 SNHLY and CDR2 FYNNEI. CDR3 in amino acids: CASTRTGTSGRAVQYF. The CDR3 DNA reads as TGTGCCAGTACACGAACCGGGACTAGCGGGAGGGCCGTGCAGTACTTC.

Ten or more counts support this clonotype. The chain uses TRBV27 and TRBJ2-3, with 12 bases identical to TRBD2. The J segment lost 7 bases and the V segment lost 7 bases, leaving 12 bases of the junction unmatched. The CDR3 has 16 residues. The germline gives CDR1 MNHEY, CDR2 SMNVEV (reference sequence). CDR3 in amino acids: CASTDRLAGDTNTQYF. The CDR3 nucleotides are TGTGCCAGCACAGACCGACTAGCGGGAGACACCAATACGCAGTATTTT.